The text below deals with one T cell receptor (beta chain). This entry is derived from a study of beta chain features in type 1 diabetes. The sequenced template was cDNA made from the entire isolated RNA. Sequencing was performed with immunoSEQ multiplex PCR; in TCRdb, only in-frame clones are kept and a portion is missing. The sample lists a few hundred thousand clones; around 14% were seen once. The CDR3 extends over 12 amino acids. Germline V gene lookup returns CDR1 MDHEN and CDR2 SYDVKM. The V end was cut by 3 bases, the J end by 11 bases, with 11 bases between. The TCR originated in a man aged 30-40 years in good health. Specimen: naive CD4+ T cells from blood. V is TRBV28 and J is TRBJ1-5; TRBD1 is a possible D gene (5 bases). CDR3: CASSLGVRSQHF. DNA for the CDR3: TGTGCCAGCAGTTTGGGGGTGAGGTCCCAGCATTTT.